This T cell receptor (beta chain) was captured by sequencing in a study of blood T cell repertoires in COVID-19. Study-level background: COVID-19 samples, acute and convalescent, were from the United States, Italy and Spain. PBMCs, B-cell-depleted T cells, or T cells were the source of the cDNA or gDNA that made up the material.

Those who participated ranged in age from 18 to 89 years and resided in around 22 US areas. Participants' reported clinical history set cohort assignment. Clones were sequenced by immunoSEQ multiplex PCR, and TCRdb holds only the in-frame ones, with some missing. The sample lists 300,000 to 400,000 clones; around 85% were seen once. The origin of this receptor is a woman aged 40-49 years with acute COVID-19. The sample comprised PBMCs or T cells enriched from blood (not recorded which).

This CDR3 reads CASSQDQGQGYNEQFF. CDR3 in DNA: TGCGCCAGCAGCCAAGATCAGGGACAGGGCTACAATGAGCAGTTCTTC. J is TRBJ2-1 and V is TRBV4-1, with 9 nucleotides matching TRBD1. Germline V gives CDR1 MGHRA, CDR2 YSYEKL. V gave up 0 bases and J gave up 3 bases; unmatched junction bases: 3. The CDR3 length is 16 residues.